Below are 26 T cell receptor beta chains sequenced from a single sample in a study of T cells after yellow fever vaccination (dated by TCRdb to the late 2010s). The method was 5' RACE. The sample was run on an Illumina NovaSeq 6000. The public reads were run again by TCRdb, first through fastp at Q25 and then through MiXCR, and only productive beta chains were kept. Each CDR3 protein gets just one entry, which takes the most common genes and DNA from the rows behind it. The sample table records about 430,000 distinct CDR3 sequences; 18% of these occur just once. In total, the top ten clones hold 18% of the sample. This sample's treatment or condition label indicates: live attenuated yellow fever vaccine strain. Material: PBMCs, obtained before the yellow fever booster vaccination. Source of these receptors: a man between 18 and 29 years old who received the YFV17D yellow fever vaccine.

The table lists this clonotype with a few counts. The rearrangement links TRBV12-3 or TRBV12-4 to TRBJ1-5; D is perhaps TRBD1 (6 bases). The CDR3 totals 15 residues. The V gene lost 8 bases and the J gene lost 1 base, with 15 bases spanning the gap. DNA for the CDR3: TGTGCCAGCGTAGGGGGGGCATCGAGCAATCAGCCCCAGCATTTT. Protein sequence: CASVGGASSNQPQHF.

This clonotype was observed a few times. The gene calls are TRBV7-2 and TRBJ1-5, with 12 bases aligning to TRBD1. Germline V CDR1 and CDR2: SGHTA, FQGNSA. V dropped 4 bases and J dropped 4; count of bases not matched to a gene: 2. This CDR3 is built from 15 residues. CDR3 region: CASSWDRGPNQPQHF. CDR3 DNA sequence: TGTGCCAGCAGCTGGGACAGGGGGCCTAATCAGCCCCAGCATTTT.

This clonotype has just a few counts. The chain couples TRBV5-1 to TRBJ2-6; 9 bases align to TRBD1. This CDR3 spans 16 amino acids. V lost 4 bases, J lost 7 bases, and 9 bases stayed unmatched. CDR1 and CDR2 (germline): SGHRS, YFSETQ. The CDR3: CASSTEQGAGANVLTF. The DNA of the CDR3 is TGCGCCAGCAGCACCGAACAGGGGGCGGGAGCCAACGTCCTGACTTTC.

This chain links TRBV5-1 with TRBJ1-6; no firm D call. This CDR3 region has 13 residues. Trimming removed 4 bases at V and 10 bases at J, with 12 bases between. Germline assignment: CDR1 SGHRS and CDR2 YFSETQ. The CDR3 loop reads CASSLDLGSPLHF. The CDR3 region has the DNA TGCGCCAGCAGCCTCGACTTGGGGTCACCCCTCCACTTT.

This clonotype appeared many times. The rearrangement links TRBV20-1 to TRBJ2-5, with TRBD2 identical over 16 bases. Germline V gives CDR1 DFQATT, CDR2 SNEGSKA (reference sequence). This CDR3 contains 15 residues. V lost 5 bases to trimming and J lost 2 bases; unmatched junction nucleotides: 2. The CDR3 nucleotides are TGCAGTGCTTCGGGACTAGCGGGGGGGCAAGAGACCCAGTACTTC. Amino acids: CSASGLAGGQETQYF.

The chain uses TRBV20-1 and TRBJ1-1; possibly TRBD1 for D (5 bases). Germline CDR1 reads DFQATT; CDR2 reads SNEGSKA (reference sequence). CDR3 length: 14 residues. The V end was cut by 2 bases, the J end by 0 bases, with 10 bases between. The CDR3 spells CSARPGGMNTEAFF. Written as DNA, the CDR3 is TGCAGTGCTAGACCCGGGGGGATGAACACTGAAGCTTTCTTT.

This clonotype has a handful of counts. V usage is TRBV11-2 and J usage is TRBJ2-5; D is unresolved. Germline CDR1 is SGHAT and CDR2 is FQNNGV. The CDR3 runs to 13 residues. V shed 4 bases and J shed 2 bases, with 8 bases lying between them. CDR3 coding DNA: TGTGCCAGCAGCTGGCAGACACAAGAGACCCAGTACTTC. As protein: CASSWQTQETQYF.

This clonotype was seen a handful of times. J is TRBJ1-4 and V is TRBV6-6, with D unclear. CDR1 and CDR2 (germline): MNHNY, SVGAGI (reference sequence). The length of the CDR3 is 10 residues. The V end lost 9 bases, the J end lost 13 bases, and 12 bases lay between the germline ends. The CDR3 sequence is CASLAGRLFF. In DNA form, the CDR3 reads TGTGCCAGTCTTGCCGGGCGACTGTTTTTT.

The chain is built from TRBV12-3 or TRBV12-4 and TRBJ1-1; possible D gene TRBD1, 5 bases. V lost 5 bases to trimming and J lost 1 base, with 8 bases between them. There are 13 residues in the CDR3. CDR3 loop: CASSVQENTEAFF. DNA for the CDR3: TGTGCCAGCAGTGTACAGGAGAACACTGAAGCTTTCTTT.

The J gene is TRBJ1-1, the V gene TRBV5-1; TRBD1 matches at 9 bases. This CDR3 is built from 13 residues. Germline trimming cut 7 bases from V and 1 base from J; bases unmatched to any gene: 2. CDR1 and CDR2 from the germline V gene are SGHRS and YFSETQ. CDR3 sequence: CASWGQGNTEAFF. DNA of the CDR3: TGCGCCAGCTGGGGACAGGGGAACACTGAAGCTTTCTTT.

The table lists this clonotype with many counts. The rearrangement uses TRBV12-3 or TRBV12-4 and TRBJ1-1; no definite D call. The CDR3 is made up of 14 amino acids. Trimming removed 4 bases at V and 1 base at J, with 10 bases between. The CDR3 DNA reads TGTGCCAGCAGTTCTGGAGATTCGAACACTGAAGCTTTCTTT. Translation gives CASSSGDSNTEAFF.

This clonotype was detected many times. V is TRBV6-2 or TRBV6-3 and J is TRBJ2-7, with TRBD1 identical over 9 bases. The germline CDR1 and CDR2 sequences are MNHEY and SVGEGT. Trimming at V came to 0 bases and at J to 5 bases, leaving 5 bases not matched to a gene. The CDR3 has 15 amino acids. The CDR3 DNA sequence: TGTGCCAGCAGTTACTCCCGGACAGGGGAGGACGAGCAGTACTTC. Residues: CASSYSRTGEDEQYF.

V is TRBV20-1 and J is TRBJ2-7, with 9 bases identical to TRBD1. Germline CDR1 is DFQATT and CDR2 is SNEGSKA (reference sequence). The CDR3 extends over 12 amino acids. V dropped 8 bases and J dropped 1; count of bases not matched to a gene: 3. CDR3 sequence (DNA): TGCAGTCCCGGGACAGGGTCCTACGAGCAGTACGTC. It yields the protein CSPGTGSYEQYV.

This clonotype was seen only a few times. This chain uses TRBV11-3 with TRBJ2-3, with D maybe TRBD1 (7 bases). Germline V gene sequence: CDR1 SGHNT, CDR2 YENEEA. The CDR3 sequence is 14 residues long. Deletions cut 5 bases from V and 2 bases from J, with 11 bases between. The CDR3 loop is CASSGGGNTDTQYF. The DNA of the CDR3 is TGTGCCAGCAGCGGAGGGGGCAACACAGATACGCAGTATTTT.

This clonotype was detected a few times. CDR3 DNA sequence: TGCGCCAGCAGCTTGGGTTGGGGGGACACCTACGAGCAGTACGTC. Encoded protein: CASSLGWGDTYEQYV. V gene TRBV5-1 combines with J gene TRBJ2-7; D may match TRBD1 or TRBD2 (6 bases each). There are 15 residues in the CDR3. Between the trimmed V and J ends, which lost 0 bases and 2 bases, there was a span of 12 bases. Germline V gene sequence: CDR1 SGHRS, CDR2 YFSETQ.

This clonotype was seen at least ten times. The J gene is TRBJ1-5, the V gene TRBV29-1, with 10 bases aligning to TRBD1. With V trimmed by 6 bases and J by 5 bases, 4 bases remained unmatched. In germline, CDR1 is SQVTM, CDR2 ANQGSEA. The CDR3 has 13 residues. DNA of the CDR3: TGCAGCGTAGTGACAGGGGGCTATCAGCCCCAGCATTTT. Protein sequence: CSVVTGGYQPQHF.

Only a few counts were recorded for this clonotype. The chain uses TRBV2 and TRBJ2-1; D gene unclear. Trimming shortened V by 0 bases and J by 6 bases, and 18 bases separated the two germline ends. There are 17 residues in the CDR3. CDR1 is SNHLY, CDR2 FYNNEI, per germline. CDR3 residues: CASSEALAGLSFNEQFF. The CDR3 DNA is TGTGCCAGCAGTGAAGCGCTTGCCGGGCTGAGTTTCAATGAGCAGTTCTTC.

This clonotype was found a few times. CDR3 in amino acids: CASSVSGDSSYEQYF. Written as DNA, the CDR3 is TGTGCCAGCAGCGTAAGTGGGGACTCATCCTACGAGCAGTACTTC. The chain links TRBV9 to TRBJ2-7; the D gene is possibly TRBD2 (6 bases). The length of the CDR3 is 15 residues. Trimming shortened V by 1 base and J by 1 base, and 12 bases separated the two germline ends. CDR1 is SGDLS, CDR2 YYNGEE, per germline.

The chain employs TRBV10-2 and TRBJ2-5, with 8 bases fitting TRBD2. With V trimmed by 8 bases and J by 3 bases, 5 bases remained unmatched. Per the germline V gene, CDR1 is WSHSY and CDR2 is SAAADI. The CDR3 contains 13 residues. CDR3 DNA sequence: TGCGCCAGCTCTGGACTAGCCGAAGAGACCCAGTACTTC. This sequence encodes CASSGLAEETQYF.

This clonotype was found a few times. The V gene is TRBV6-5, the J gene TRBJ2-5, with D perhaps matching TRBD1 (6 bases). This CDR3 has 16 amino acids. V was trimmed by 0 bases and J by 4 bases, leaving 15 bases between them. Germline CDR1 MNHEY, CDR2 SVGAGI. CDR3 amino acids: CASSYSGAGAGETQYF. The CDR3 coding sequence is TGTGCCAGCAGTTACTCTGGGGCAGGGGCGGGAGAGACCCAGTACTTC.

In this sample, this clonotype turned up a few times. The chain couples TRBV10-3 to TRBJ1-6; 9 bases are shared with TRBD1. V lost 5 bases to trimming and J lost 9 bases; unmatched junction nucleotides: 5. This CDR3 region has 14 residues. Germline assignment: CDR1 ENHRY and CDR2 SYGVKD. The CDR3 sequence: CAISLDRGGSPLHF. CDR3 sequence (DNA): TGTGCCATCAGTCTGGACAGGGGCGGTTCACCCCTCCACTTT.

V is TRBV28 and J is TRBJ1-5, with D unresolved. Trimming took 6 bases from V and 6 from J, leaving 15 bases between them. CDR1 and CDR2 (germline): MDHEN, SYDVKM. CDR3 size: 14 residues. The CDR3 DNA reads as TGTGCCAGCAGGAGACCCTCAGGTTTTCAGCCCCAGCATTTT. Its translation is CASRRPSGFQPQHF.

The chain carries TRBV5-5 and TRBJ2-2; 7 positions agree with TRBD2. The CDR3 has 13 residues. V lost 7 bases to trimming and J lost 6 bases; unmatched junction nucleotides: 6. Germline CDR1 SGHKS, CDR2 YYEKEE (reference sequence). CDR3 sequence reads: CASGTRGAGELFF. The CDR3 DNA reads TGTGCCAGCGGAACTCGGGGGGCCGGGGAGCTGTTTTTT.

The V gene is TRBV2, the J gene TRBJ2-1; 10 nucleotides agree with TRBD2. The CDR3 has 15 amino acids. Germline lookup yields CDR1 SNHLY and CDR2 FYNNEI. Unmatched junction bases numbered 5, after V lost 0 bases and J lost 9 bases. CDR3 coding DNA: TGTGCCAGCAGTGAAGCAGCGGGGGGGCCGTTTGAGCAGTTCTTC. Residues: CASSEAAGGPFEQFF. The whole variable domain, remainder taken from reference TRBV2 and TRBJ2-1, is EPEVTQTPSHQVTQMGQEVILRCVPISNHLYFYWYRQILGQKVEFLVSFYNNEISEKSEIFDDQFSVERPDGSNFTLKIRSTKLEDSAMYFCASSEAAGGPFEQFFGPGTRLTVL.

This clonotype was recorded at least ten times. Compared with germline, one end of the junction differs, possibly owing to a read error. CDR3 protein: CASSLVGSQETQYF. The CDR3 nucleotides read TGTGCCAGCAGTTTAGTGGGCAGCCAAGAGACCCAGTACTTC. The chain recombines TRBV7-2 with TRBJ2-5, with D unresolved. The CDR3 is 14 residues long. Looked up from germline, CDR1 is SGHTA and CDR2 is FQGNSA.

This chain connects TRBV6-2 or TRBV6-3 to TRBJ2-1; D might be TRBD1 or TRBD2, each matching 5 bases. The germline gives CDR1 MNHEY, CDR2 SVGEGT. V lost 8 bases and J lost 5, with 10 bases in between. The length of the CDR3 is 12 residues. The CDR3 DNA follows: TGTGCCAGCCGGGACCCCGACAATGAGCAGTTCTTC. Translated: CASRDPDNEQFF.